These 21 T cell receptor beta chains share one sample of origin, sequenced in a study of T-cell memory formation after mild COVID-19 (dated by TCRdb to the early 2020s). To prepare the library, 5' RACE was applied. This sample was sequenced with an Illumina NovaSeq 6000. TCRdb reprocessed the public reads (quality trimming at Q25 with fastp, clone calling with MiXCR) and kept in-frame beta chains. Here each entry gathers all rows of one CDR3 protein and keeps the most common genes and DNA. The sample table contains 450,000 or so distinct CDR3 sequences; only one count was recorded for approximately 25% of them. The top ten clonotypes cover under 15% of the sample. Sequencing was done on a sample of PBMCs or a T cell subset sorted from them (not recorded which). The receptor source for this set is an adult woman who had mild COVID-19 (a few samples of this study predate the infection). The sample titles of this study are shuffled in the database, so cell type and time point are left out; the donor was told from shared clones.

This chain links TRBV19 with TRBJ2-7, with TRBD1 matching 9 bases. The CDR3 runs to 17 residues. With 7 bases clipped from V and 2 bases from J, the junction kept 15 bases outside the gene matches. Germline V CDR1 and CDR2: LNHDA, SQIVND (reference sequence). CDR3 coding DNA: TGTGCCAGTACCCCAGAGGAGGGACAGGGAGCTCCCTACGAGCAGTACTTC. It encodes CASTPEEGQGAPYEQYF.

This clonotype turned up a few times. This chain joins TRBV24-1 and TRBJ2-1; the D gene could be TRBD1 or TRBD2 (6 bases each). The CDR3 spans 18 residues. Between the trimmed V and J ends, which lost 4 bases and 2 bases, there was a span of 20 bases. Germline assignment: CDR1 KGHDR and CDR2 SFDVKD. The CDR3 sequence: CATSDPGATGLAYNEQFF. CDR3 DNA sequence: TGTGCCACCAGTGACCCGGGGGCCACAGGGTTGGCCTACAATGAGCAGTTCTTC.

This chain links TRBV20-1 with TRBJ2-1, with 7 bases identical to TRBD2. Germline V lookup: CDR1 DFQATT, CDR2 SNEGSKA (reference sequence). Trimming at V came to 1 base and at J to 3 bases, leaving 6 bases not matched to a gene. The CDR3 totals 15 residues. CDR3 DNA sequence: TGCAGTGCTAGAGCGCTAGCGGCCCTCTACAATGAGCAGTTCTTC. As protein: CSARALAALYNEQFF.

The chain links TRBV19 to TRBJ2-1; tentative D call: TRBD2 (6 bases). CDR3 length: 13 amino acids. Between the trimmed V and J ends, which lost 11 bases and 0 bases, there was a span of 11 bases. Germline-derived CDR1 and CDR2 are LNHDA and SQIVND (reference sequence). DNA for the CDR3: TGTGCCGCGGGGAGCCTCTCCTACAATGAGCAGTTCTTC. Protein: CAAGSLSYNEQFF.

Of note for this clonotype: The junction does not match germline at one end; this may be a read error. This rearrangement joins TRBV7-7 to TRBJ2-1; the match to TRBD2 covers 7 bases. The CDR3 sequence is 15 residues long. Germline assignment: CDR1 SSHAT and CDR2 FNYEAQ (reference sequence). The chain's CDR3 is CASSSGLGGFNEQFF. In nucleotides, the CDR3 is TGTGCTAGCAGCTCGGGACTGGGGGGGTTCAATGAGCAGTTCTTC.

This clonotype was observed a few times. The chain recombines TRBV5-6 with TRBJ2-3, with D possibly being TRBD1 (6 bases). Trimming took off 0 bases at V and 4 bases at J, with 12 bases between the two ends. This CDR3 has 15 amino acids. Germline V CDR1 and CDR2: SGHDT, YYEEEE. CDR3 in amino acids: CASSLVAGASDTQYF. In DNA, the CDR3 is TGTGCCAGCAGCTTGGTGGCAGGGGCCTCAGATACGCAGTATTTT.

This clonotype was counted only a few times. J is TRBJ1-2 and V is TRBV6-6; the D is unclear. The CDR3 runs to 13 residues. Per the germline V gene, CDR1 is MNHNY and CDR2 is SVGAGI (reference sequence). Trimming took off 6 bases at V and 3 bases at J, with 11 bases between the two ends. The chain's CDR3 is CASRPGRDYGYTF. The CDR3 DNA reads as TGTGCCAGCAGACCCGGACGAGACTATGGCTACACCTTC.

There are a few counts of this clonotype. The V call is TRBV15, the J call TRBJ2-2, with 8 bases that match TRBD2. This CDR3 has 17 residues. CDR1 and CDR2 from the germline V gene are LNHNV and YYDKDF (reference sequence). With 0 bases clipped from V and 7 bases from J, the junction kept 10 bases outside the gene matches. DNA of the CDR3: TGTGCCACCAGCAGAGAGGCCGCGGGAGGACGGGACGGGGAGCTGTTTTTT. This encodes CATSREAAGGRDGELFF.

The chain recombines TRBV19 with TRBJ2-7; D could derive from TRBD1 or TRBD2 (5 bases each). The CDR3 sequence is 15 residues long. Germline lookup yields CDR1 LNHDA and CDR2 SQIVND (reference sequence). V was cut by 2 bases and J by 2 bases, with 13 bases left in between. The CDR3 nucleotides are TGTGCCAGTAGTATAACCGGGACGGATACCTACGAGCAGTACTTC. Encoded protein: CASSITGTDTYEQYF.

CDR3 residues: CASSPRGTAAWLGYTF. The CDR3 nucleotides are TGTGCCAGCAGTCCTCGAGGGACAGCCGCTTGGTTGGGCTACACCTTC. The V and J genes are TRBV12-3 or TRBV12-4 and TRBJ1-2, with 7 bases that match TRBD1. The V gene end was trimmed by 5 bases and the J gene end by 8 bases; junction bases not matched to a gene: 17. The CDR3 has 16 residues.

The genes are TRBV6-5 and TRBJ1-1; D might be TRBD1 (5 bases). Germline V gene data show CDR1 as MNHEY and CDR2 as SVGAGI. There are 13 residues in the CDR3. With 5 bases removed from V and 7 bases from J, the gap between germline ends came to 14 bases. CDR3 bases: TGTGCCAGCAGTGGAGCCTTGGGGGTTGAAGCTTTCTTT. Its protein product is CASSGALGVEAFF.

This clonotype has a count of ten or more. The genes are TRBV5-1 and TRBJ2-2; the D gene is possibly TRBD2 (6 bases). Germline V gene lookup returns CDR1 SGHRS and CDR2 YFSETQ. This CDR3 contains 14 residues. V gave up 0 bases and J gave up 7 bases, with 10 bases separating them. The CDR3 is CASSLGLEGGELFF. The CDR3, as DNA: TGCGCCAGCAGCTTGGGACTAGAAGGCGGGGAGCTGTTTTTT.

The chain has TRBV5-6 and TRBJ2-3; 10 nucleotides line up with TRBD2. The junction had 5 bases not matched to a gene; V was cut back by 2 bases and J by 5 bases. Germline V CDR1 and CDR2: SGHDT, YYEEEE. The CDR3 loop spans 15 amino acids. CDR3 residues: CASSFIAGGRDTQYF. DNA for the CDR3: TGTGCCAGCAGCTTTATAGCGGGAGGTAGAGATACGCAGTATTTT.

V usage is TRBV6-6 and J usage is TRBJ1-5, with 7 bases fitting TRBD1. Germline assignment: CDR1 MNHNY and CDR2 SVGAGI (reference sequence). The J segment lost 5 bases and the V segment lost 7 bases, leaving 8 bases of the junction unmatched. The CDR3 is 14 amino acids. CDR3 protein: CASKETGLDQPQHF. The CDR3 bases are TGTGCCAGCAAGGAGACAGGGTTGGATCAGCCCCAGCATTTT.

This clonotype was seen more than once but under ten times. V is TRBV9 and J is TRBJ2-2, with 7 bases fitting TRBD2. Germline assignment: CDR1 SGDLS and CDR2 YYNGEE. This CDR3 contains 16 residues. V was clipped by 3 bases and J by 0 bases; unmatched bases: 5. This chain's CDR3 is CASSGKRDPNTGELFF. The CDR3 region has the DNA TGTGCCAGCAGCGGAAAGCGGGACCCGAACACCGGGGAGCTGTTTTTT.

The rearrangement joins TRBV7-2 to TRBJ2-1; tentatively, D is TRBD1 (5 bases). The CDR3 spans 12 residues. V was cut by 4 bases and J by 8 bases, with 9 bases left in between. In germline, CDR1 is SGHTA, CDR2 FQGNSA. The CDR3 region is CASSSREDEQFF. CDR3 DNA: TGTGCCAGCAGCTCCAGGGAAGATGAGCAGTTCTTC. The entire variable domain, with the rest obtained from reference TRBV7-2 and TRBJ2-1, is as follows: GAGVSQSPSNKVTEKGKDVELRCDPISGHTALYWYRQSLGQGLEFLIYFQGNSAPDKSGLPSDRFSAERTGGSVSTLTIQRTQQEDSAVYLCASSSREDEQFFGPGTRLTVL.

This clonotype showed up just a few times. This chain links TRBV7-9 with TRBJ2-3, with D uncertain. V lost 1 base and J 0 bases, leaving 8 bases between the germline ends. Per germline, CDR1 SEHNR and CDR2 FQNEAQ (reference sequence). The CDR3 loop spans 15 amino acids. In nucleotides, the CDR3 is TGTGCCAGCAGCTTAGGGGTTACTAGCACAGATACGCAGTATTTT. Amino acids: CASSLGVTSTDTQYF. The whole variable domain, filled in from reference TRBV7-9 and TRBJ2-3, reads DTGVSQNPRHKITKRGQNVTFRCDPISEHNRLYWYRQTLGQGPEFLTYFQNEAQLEKSRLLSDRFSAERPKGSFSTLEIQRTEQGDSAMYLCASSLGVTSTDTQYFGPGTRLTVL.

This clonotype appeared many times. The rearrangement uses TRBV5-1 and TRBJ2-3; D gene ambiguous. Germline V gives CDR1 SGHRS, CDR2 YFSETQ. V dropped 4 bases and J dropped 1 base, with 7 bases sitting between them. The CDR3 runs to 13 residues. The CDR3 protein is CASSREGTDTQYF. Written as DNA, the CDR3 is TGCGCCAGCAGCAGAGAAGGCACAGATACGCAGTATTTT.

This clonotype was recorded many times. The chain uses TRBV20-1 and TRBJ2-5, with TRBD1 matching 7 bases. After removal of 2 bases from V and 6 bases from J, the junction contained 3 bases not matched to a gene. Germline V gene lookup returns CDR1 DFQATT and CDR2 SNEGSKA (reference sequence). The CDR3 totals 12 residues. The DNA of the CDR3 is TGCAGTGCTAGACCGGGACAGAAGACCCAGTACTTC. It specifies CSARPGQKTQYF.

CDR3 DNA sequence: TGTGCCAGCAGCCAGGGGTCTGGGATCTACGAGCAGTACTTC. Translated, it gives CASSQGSGIYEQYF. V usage is TRBV9 and J usage is TRBJ2-7; TRBD1 might be the D (6 bases). Per the germline V gene, CDR1 is SGDLS and CDR2 is YYNGEE. The CDR3 extends over 14 amino acids. Trimming took 4 bases from V and 3 from J, leaving 14 bases between them. Filled out from reference TRBV9 and TRBJ2-7, the complete variable domain reads DSGVTQTPKHLITATGQRVTLRCSPRSGDLSVYWYQQSLDQGLQFLIQYYNGEERAKGNILERFSAQQFPDLHSELNLSSLELGDSALYFCASSQGSGIYEQYFGPGTRLTVT.

The chain has TRBV20-1 and TRBJ1-5, with 7 bases that match TRBD1. This CDR3 is built from 16 residues. Germline-derived CDR1 and CDR2 are DFQATT and SNEGSKA (reference sequence). Trimming took 2 bases from V and 0 from J; bases not matched to a gene: 7. CDR3 in DNA: TGCAGTGCTAGAAATACAGGGGCGAATAGCAATCAGCCCCAGCATTTT. It codes for CSARNTGANSNQPQHF.